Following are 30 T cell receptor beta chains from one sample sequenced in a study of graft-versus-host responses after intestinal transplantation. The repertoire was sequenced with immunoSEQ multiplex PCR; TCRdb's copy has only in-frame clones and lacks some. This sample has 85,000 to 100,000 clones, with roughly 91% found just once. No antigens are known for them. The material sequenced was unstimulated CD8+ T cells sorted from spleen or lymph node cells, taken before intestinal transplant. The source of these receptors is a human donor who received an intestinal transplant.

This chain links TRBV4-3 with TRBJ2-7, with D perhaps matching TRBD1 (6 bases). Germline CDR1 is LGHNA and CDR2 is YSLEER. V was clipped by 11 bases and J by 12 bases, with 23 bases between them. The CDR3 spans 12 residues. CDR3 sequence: CAGWTDLDKAYF. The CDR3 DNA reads TGCGCCGGGTGGACAGACTTGGATAAGGCGTACTTC.

The CDR3 sequence: CASSVESRGGEETQYF. The CDR3 DNA reads as TGTGCCAGCAGCGTAGAGAGCCGGGGGGGCGAGGAGACCCAGTACTTC. V usage is TRBV9 and J usage is TRBJ2-5, with 8 positions matching TRBD2. J gave up 5 bases and V 0 bases, and 9 bases lay outside the gene matches. Germline V gene lookup returns CDR1 SGDLS and CDR2 YYNGEE. The CDR3 is 16 residues long.

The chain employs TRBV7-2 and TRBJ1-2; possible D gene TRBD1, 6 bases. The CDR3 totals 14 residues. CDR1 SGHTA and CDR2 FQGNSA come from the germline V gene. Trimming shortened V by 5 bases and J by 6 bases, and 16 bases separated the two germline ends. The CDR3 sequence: CASSPGTTLDGYTF. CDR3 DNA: TGTGCCAGCAGCCCCGGGACAACTTTGGATGGCTACACCTTC.

The CDR3 DNA reads as TGTGCCTGGAGTGTAAATACAGGGTGGTACGAGCAGTACTTC. Translated, it gives CAWSVNTGWYEQYF. This chain links TRBV30 with TRBJ2-7; D possibly corresponds to TRBD1 (6 bases). Germline lookup yields CDR1 GTSNPN and CDR2 SVGIG (reference sequence). The length of the CDR3 is 14 residues. The V and J ends lost 0 bases and 4 bases respectively, with 13 bases between them.

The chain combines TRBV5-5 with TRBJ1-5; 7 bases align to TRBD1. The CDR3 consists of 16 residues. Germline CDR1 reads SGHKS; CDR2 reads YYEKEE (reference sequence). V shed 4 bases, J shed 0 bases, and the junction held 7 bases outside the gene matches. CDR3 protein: CASSPGGTGSNQPQHF. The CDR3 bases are TGTGCCAGCAGCCCAGGGGGAACAGGTAGCAATCAGCCCCAGCATTTT.

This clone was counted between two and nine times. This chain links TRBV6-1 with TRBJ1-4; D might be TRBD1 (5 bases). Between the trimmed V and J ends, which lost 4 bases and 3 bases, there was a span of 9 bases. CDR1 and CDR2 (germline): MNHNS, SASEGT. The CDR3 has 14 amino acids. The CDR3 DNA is TGTGCCAGCAGTGCAGGGATTGCTAATGAAAAACTGTTTTTT. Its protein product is CASSAGIANEKLFF.

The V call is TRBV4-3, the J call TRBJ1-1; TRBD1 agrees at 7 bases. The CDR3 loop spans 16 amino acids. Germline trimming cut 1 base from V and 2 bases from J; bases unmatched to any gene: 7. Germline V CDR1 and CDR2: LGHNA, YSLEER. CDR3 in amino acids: CASSQARTGQNTEAFF. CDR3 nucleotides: TGCGCCAGCAGCCAAGCCAGGACAGGCCAAAACACTGAAGCTTTCTTT.

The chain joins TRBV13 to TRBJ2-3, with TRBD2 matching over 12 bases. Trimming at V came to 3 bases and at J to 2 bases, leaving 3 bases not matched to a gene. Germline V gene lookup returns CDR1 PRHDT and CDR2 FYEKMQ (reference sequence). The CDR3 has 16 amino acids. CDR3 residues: CASSFPSGGDTDTQYF. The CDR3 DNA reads TGTGCCAGCAGCTTCCCTAGCGGGGGGGACACAGATACGCAGTATTTT.

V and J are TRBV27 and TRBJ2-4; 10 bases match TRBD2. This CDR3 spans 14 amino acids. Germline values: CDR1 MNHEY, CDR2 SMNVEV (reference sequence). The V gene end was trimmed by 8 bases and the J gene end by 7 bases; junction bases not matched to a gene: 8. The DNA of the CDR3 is TGTGCCAGCGGGGACAGCGGGGGGGGTAACATTCAGTACTTC. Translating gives CASGDSGGGNIQYF.

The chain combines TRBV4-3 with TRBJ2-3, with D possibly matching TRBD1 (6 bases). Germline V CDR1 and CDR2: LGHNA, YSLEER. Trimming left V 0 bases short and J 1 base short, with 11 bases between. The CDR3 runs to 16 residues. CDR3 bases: TGCGCCAGCAGCCAAGATGGCTCAGGGGGCACAGATACGCAGTATTTT. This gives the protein CASSQDGSGGTDTQYF.

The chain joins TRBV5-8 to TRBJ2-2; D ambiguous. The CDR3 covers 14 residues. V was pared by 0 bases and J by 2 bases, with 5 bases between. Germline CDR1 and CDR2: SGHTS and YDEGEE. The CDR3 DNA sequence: TGTGCCAGCAGCTTGGTCCAAAACACCGGGGAGCTGTTTTTT. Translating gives CASSLVQNTGELFF.

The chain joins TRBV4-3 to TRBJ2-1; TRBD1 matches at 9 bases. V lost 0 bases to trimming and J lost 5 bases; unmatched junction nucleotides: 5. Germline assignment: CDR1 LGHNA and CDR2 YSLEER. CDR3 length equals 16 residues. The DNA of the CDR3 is TGCGCCAGCAGCCAAGATACAGGGGGCGCAAACAATGAGCAGTTCTTC. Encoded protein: CASSQDTGGANNEQFF.

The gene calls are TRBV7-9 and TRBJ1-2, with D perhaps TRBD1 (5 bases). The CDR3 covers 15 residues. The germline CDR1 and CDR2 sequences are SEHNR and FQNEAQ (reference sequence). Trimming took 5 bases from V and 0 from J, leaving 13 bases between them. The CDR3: CASSGRDVANYGYTF. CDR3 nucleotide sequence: TGTGCCAGCAGCGGGCGGGACGTAGCTAACTATGGCTACACCTTC.

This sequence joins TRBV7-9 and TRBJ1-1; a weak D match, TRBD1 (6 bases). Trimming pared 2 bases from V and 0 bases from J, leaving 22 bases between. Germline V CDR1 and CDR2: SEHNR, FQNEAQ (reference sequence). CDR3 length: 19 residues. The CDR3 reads CASSLNDNHRDTMNTEAFF. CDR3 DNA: TGTGCCAGCAGCTTAAATGATAACCACCGGGACACCATGAACACTGAAGCTTTCTTT.

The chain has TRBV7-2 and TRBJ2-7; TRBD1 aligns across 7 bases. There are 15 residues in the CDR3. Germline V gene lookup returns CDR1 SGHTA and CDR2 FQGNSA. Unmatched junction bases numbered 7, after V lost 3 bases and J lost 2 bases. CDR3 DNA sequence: TGTGCCAGCAGCTTCACAGGGGTTTCACCCTACGAGCAGTACTTC. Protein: CASSFTGVSPYEQYF.

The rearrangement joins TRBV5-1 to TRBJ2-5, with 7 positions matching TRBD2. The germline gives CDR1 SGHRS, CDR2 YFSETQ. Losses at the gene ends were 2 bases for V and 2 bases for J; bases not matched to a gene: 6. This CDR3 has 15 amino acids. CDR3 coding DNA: TGCGCCAGCAGCTTCAAGGCGGGGGAGCAAGAGACCCAGTACTTC. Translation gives CASSFKAGEQETQYF.

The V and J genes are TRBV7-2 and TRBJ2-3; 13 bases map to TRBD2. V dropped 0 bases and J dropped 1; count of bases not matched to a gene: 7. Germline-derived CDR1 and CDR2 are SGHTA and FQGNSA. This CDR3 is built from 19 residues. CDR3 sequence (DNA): TGTGCCAGCAGCTTAGCGAATAGACTAGCGGGGGGCGGCACAGATACGCAGTATTTT. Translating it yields CASSLANRLAGGGTDTQYF.

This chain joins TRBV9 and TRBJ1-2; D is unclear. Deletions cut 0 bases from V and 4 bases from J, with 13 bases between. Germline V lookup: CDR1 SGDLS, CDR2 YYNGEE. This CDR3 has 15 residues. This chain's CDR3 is CASSVGGSLIYGYTF. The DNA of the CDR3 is TGTGCCAGCAGCGTAGGAGGCAGCTTAATCTATGGCTACACCTTC. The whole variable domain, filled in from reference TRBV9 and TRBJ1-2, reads DSGVTQTPKHLITATGQRVTLRCSPRSGDLSVYWYQQSLDQGLQFLIQYYNGEERAKGNILERFSAQQFPDLHSELNLSSLELGDSALYFCASSVGGSLIYGYTFGSGTRLTVV.

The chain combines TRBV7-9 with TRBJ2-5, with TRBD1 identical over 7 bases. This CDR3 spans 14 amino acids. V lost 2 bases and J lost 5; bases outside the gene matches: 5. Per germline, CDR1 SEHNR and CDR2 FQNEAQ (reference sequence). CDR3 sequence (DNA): TGTGCCAGCAGCTTAAGACAGGGATGGGAGACCCAGTACTTC. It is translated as CASSLRQGWETQYF.

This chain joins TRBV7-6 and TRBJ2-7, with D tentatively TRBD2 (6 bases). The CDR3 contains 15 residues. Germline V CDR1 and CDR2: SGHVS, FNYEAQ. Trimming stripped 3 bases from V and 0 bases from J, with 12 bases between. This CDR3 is CASSFSSDNSYEQYF. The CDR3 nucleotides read TGTGCCAGCAGCTTTTCTAGCGATAACTCCTACGAGCAGTACTTC.

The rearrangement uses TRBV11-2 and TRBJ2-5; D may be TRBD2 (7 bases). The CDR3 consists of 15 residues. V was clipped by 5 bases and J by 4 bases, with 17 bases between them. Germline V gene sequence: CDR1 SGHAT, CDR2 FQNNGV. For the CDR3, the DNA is TGTGCCAGCAGCGACGAAGGGGGGGGGCCAGAGACCCAGTACTTC. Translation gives CASSDEGGGPETQYF. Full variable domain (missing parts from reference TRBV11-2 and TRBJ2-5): EAGVAQSPRYKIIEKRQSVAFWCNPISGHATLYWYQQILGQGPKLLIQFQNNGVVDDSQLPKDRFSAERLKGVDSTLKIQPAKLEDSAVYLCASSDEGGGPETQYFGPGTRLLVL.

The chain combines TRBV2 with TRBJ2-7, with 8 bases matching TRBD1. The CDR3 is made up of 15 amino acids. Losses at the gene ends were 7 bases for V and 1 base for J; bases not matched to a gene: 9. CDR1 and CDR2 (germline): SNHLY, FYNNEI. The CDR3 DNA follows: TGTGCCAGCACCAATCGACAGGGGTCGTCCTACGAGCAGTACTTC. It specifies CASTNRQGSSYEQYF.

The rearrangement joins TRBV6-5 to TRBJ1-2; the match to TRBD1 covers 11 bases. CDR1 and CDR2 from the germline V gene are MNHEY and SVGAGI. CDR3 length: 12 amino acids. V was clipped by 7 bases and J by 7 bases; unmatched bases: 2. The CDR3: CASKGQGAGYTF. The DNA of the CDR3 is TGTGCCAGCAAAGGACAGGGGGCTGGCTACACCTTC.

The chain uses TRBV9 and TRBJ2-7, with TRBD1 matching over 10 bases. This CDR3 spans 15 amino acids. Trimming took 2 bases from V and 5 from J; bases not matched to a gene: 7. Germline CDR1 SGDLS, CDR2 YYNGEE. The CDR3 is CASSVGTGADNEQYF. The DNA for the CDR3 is TGTGCCAGCAGCGTTGGGACAGGGGCAGACAACGAGCAGTACTTC. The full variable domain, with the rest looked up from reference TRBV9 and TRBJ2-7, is DSGVTQTPKHLITATGQRVTLRCSPRSGDLSVYWYQQSLDQGLQFLIQYYNGEERAKGNILERFSAQQFPDLHSELNLSSLELGDSALYFCASSVGTGADNEQYFGPGTRLTVT.

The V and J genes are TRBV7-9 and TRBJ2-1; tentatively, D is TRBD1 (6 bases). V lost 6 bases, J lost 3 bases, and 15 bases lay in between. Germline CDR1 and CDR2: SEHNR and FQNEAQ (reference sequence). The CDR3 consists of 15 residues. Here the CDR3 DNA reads TGTGCCAGCAGAGTGGGACAAGGCAACTACAATGAGCAGTTCTTC. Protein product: CASRVGQGNYNEQFF.

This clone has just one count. The CDR3 reads CASSSLPGQGAYGYTF. In nucleotides, the CDR3 is TGTGCCAGCAGCAGCCTACCCGGACAGGGGGCTTATGGCTACACCTTC. The V call is TRBV7-2, the J call TRBJ1-2; 11 bases agree with TRBD1. Germline V gives CDR1 SGHTA, CDR2 FQGNSA. V trimming: 5 bases; J trimming: 5 bases; junction bases outside the gene matches: 10. The CDR3 covers 16 residues.

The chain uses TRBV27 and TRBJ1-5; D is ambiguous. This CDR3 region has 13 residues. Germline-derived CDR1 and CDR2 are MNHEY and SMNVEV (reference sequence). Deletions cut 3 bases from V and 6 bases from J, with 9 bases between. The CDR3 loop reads CASSFLPGQPQHF. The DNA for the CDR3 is TGTGCCAGCAGTTTCCTCCCCGGTCAGCCCCAGCATTTT.

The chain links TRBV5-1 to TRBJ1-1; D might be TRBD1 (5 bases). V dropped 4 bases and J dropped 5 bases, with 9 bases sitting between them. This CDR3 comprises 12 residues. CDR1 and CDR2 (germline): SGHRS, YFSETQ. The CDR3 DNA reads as TGCGCCAGCAGCCTCCAGGGTACTGAAGCTTTCTTT. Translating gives CASSLQGTEAFF.

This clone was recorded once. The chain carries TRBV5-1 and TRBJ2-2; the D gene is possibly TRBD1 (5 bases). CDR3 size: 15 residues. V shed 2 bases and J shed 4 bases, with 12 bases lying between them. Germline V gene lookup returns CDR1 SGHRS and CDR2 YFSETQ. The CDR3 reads CASSFFQGSTGELFF. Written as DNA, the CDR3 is TGCGCCAGCAGCTTTTTTCAGGGTAGCACCGGGGAGCTGTTTTTT.

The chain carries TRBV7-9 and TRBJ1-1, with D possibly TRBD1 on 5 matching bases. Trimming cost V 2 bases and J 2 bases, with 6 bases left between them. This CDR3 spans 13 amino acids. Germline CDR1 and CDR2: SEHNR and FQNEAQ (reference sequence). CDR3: CASSLQGNTEAFF. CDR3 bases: TGTGCCAGCAGCTTACAGGGAAACACTGAAGCTTTCTTT.